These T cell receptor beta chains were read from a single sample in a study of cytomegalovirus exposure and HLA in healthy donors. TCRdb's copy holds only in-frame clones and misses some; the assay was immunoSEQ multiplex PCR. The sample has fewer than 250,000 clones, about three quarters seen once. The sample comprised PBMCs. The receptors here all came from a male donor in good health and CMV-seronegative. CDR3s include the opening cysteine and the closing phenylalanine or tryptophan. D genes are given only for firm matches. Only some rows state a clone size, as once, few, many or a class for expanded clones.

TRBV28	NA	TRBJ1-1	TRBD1	CASRDRLNTEAFF	TGTGCCAGCAGGGACAGGTTGAACACTGAAGCTTTCTTT
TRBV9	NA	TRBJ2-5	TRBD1	CASSARQGGETQYF	TGTGCCAGCAGCGCCCGACAGGGTGGGGAGACCCAGTACTTC
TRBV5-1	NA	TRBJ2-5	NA	CASSLNPGEETQYF	TGCGCCAGCAGCTTGAACCCCGGGGAAGAGACCCAGTACTTC
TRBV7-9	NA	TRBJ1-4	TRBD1	CASSMGQGIEKLFF	TGTGCCAGCAGCATGGGACAGGGGATTGAAAAACTGTTTTTT
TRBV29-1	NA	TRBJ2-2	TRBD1	CSVAGGRGTGELFF	TGCAGCGTTGCAGGGGGCCGGGGCACCGGGGAGCTGTTTTTT
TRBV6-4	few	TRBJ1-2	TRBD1	CASTSGTGYGYTF	TGTGCCAGCACCTCCGGGACAGGGTATGGCTACACCTTC
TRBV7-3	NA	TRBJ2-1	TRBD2	CASSFSGGAISDNEQFF	TGTGCCAGCAGCTTCAGCGGGGGGGCCATTTCAGACAATGAGCAGTTCTTC
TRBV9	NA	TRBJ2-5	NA	CASSPVGVGETQYF	TGTGCCAGCAGCCCAGTAGGGGTAGGGGAGACCCAGTACTTC
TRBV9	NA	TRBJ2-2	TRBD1	CASSANRQGVGTGELFF	TGTGCCAGCAGCGCCAATCGACAGGGGGTGGGCACCGGGGAGCTGTTTTTT
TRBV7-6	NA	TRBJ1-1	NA	CASSLGQNTEAFF	TGTGCCAGCAGCTTGGGGCAGAACACTGAAGCTTTCTTT
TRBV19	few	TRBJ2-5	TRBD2	CASSIGQRSGREETQYF	TGTGCCAGTAGTATAGGACAGCGGAGCGGGAGGGAGGAGACCCAGTACTTC
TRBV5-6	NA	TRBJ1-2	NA	CASSLDSYGYTF	TGTGCCAGCAGTCTGGACAGCTATGGCTACACCTTC
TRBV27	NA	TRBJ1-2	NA	CASSLTGNYGYTF	TGTGCCAGCAGTTTGACAGGAAACTATGGCTACACCTTC
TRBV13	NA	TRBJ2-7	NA	CASSLDGSYEQYF	TGTGCCAGCAGCTTAGACGGCTCCTACGAGCAGTACTTC
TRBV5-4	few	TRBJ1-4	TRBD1	CASSLGGQGQEKLFF	TGTGCCAGCAGCTTGGGCGGACAGGGTCAGGAAAAACTGTTTTTT
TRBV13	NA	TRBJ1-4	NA	CASSLYMGGRFEKLFF	TGTGCCAGCAGCTTATATATGGGGGGGCGCTTTGAAAAACTGTTTTTT
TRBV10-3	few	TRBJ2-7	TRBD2	CAISGGGPNVSEQYF	TGTGCCATCAGTGGGGGGGGACCCAATGTCAGCGAGCAGTACTTC
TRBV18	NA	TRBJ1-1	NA	CASSPVGVNTEAFF	TGTGCCAGCTCACCAGTGGGAGTTAACACTGAAGCTTTCTTT
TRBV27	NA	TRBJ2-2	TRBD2	CASSPGLAGGVTGELFF	TGTGCCAGCAGTCCCGGACTAGCGGGGGGCGTCACCGGGGAGCTGTTTTTT
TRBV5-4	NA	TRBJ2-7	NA	CPRQHAWWAHSYEQYF	TGCCCCAGGCAGCACGCCTGGTGGGCACACTCCTACGAGCAGTACTTC
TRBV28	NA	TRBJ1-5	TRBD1	CASRQGSDQPQHF	TGTGCCAGCAGACAGGGGAGCGATCAGCCCCAGCATTTT
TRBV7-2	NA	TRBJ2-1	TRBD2	CASSPRTSGGWVEQFF	TGTGCCAGCAGCCCCCGGACTAGCGGGGGGTGGGTTGAGCAGTTCTTC
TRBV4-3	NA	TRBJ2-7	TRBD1	CASSHRTGDSYEQYF	TGCGCCAGCAGCCATCGGACAGGGGACTCCTACGAGCAGTACTTC
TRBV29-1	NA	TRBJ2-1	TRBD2	CSVGSGGASSYNEQFF	TGCAGCGTTGGTAGCGGGGGGGCCAGCTCCTACAATGAGCAGTTCTTC
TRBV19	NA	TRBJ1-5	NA	CASSPQFSNQPQHF	TGTGCCAGCAGCCCACAGTTTAGCAATCAGCCCCAGCATTTT
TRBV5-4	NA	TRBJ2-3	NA	CASSLGLDTQYF	TGTGCCAGCAGCTTGGGTCTGGATACGCAGTATTTT
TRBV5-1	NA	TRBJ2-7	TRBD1	CASSLGPGTGGLQYF	TGCGCCAGCAGCTTGGGACCGGGGACAGGGGGTTTGCAGTACTTC
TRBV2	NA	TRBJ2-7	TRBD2	CASNFRASGLYEQYF	TGTGCCAGCAATTTTAGGGCTAGCGGACTCTACGAGCAGTACTTC
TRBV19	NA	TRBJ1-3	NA	CASSLHLSGTGSGNTIYF	TGTGCCAGTAGCCTACATCTAAGTGGAACGGGGTCTGGAAACACCATATATTTT
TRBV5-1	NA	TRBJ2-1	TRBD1	CASSSGTGLYNEQFF	TGCGCCAGCAGTTCCGGGACAGGGCTCTACAATGAGCAGTTCTTC
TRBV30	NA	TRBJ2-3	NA	CAWTAGATDTQYF	TGTGCCTGGACTGCGGGGGCCACAGATACGCAGTATTTT
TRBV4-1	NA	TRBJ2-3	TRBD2	CASSWGGGDTQYF	TGCGCCAGCAGCTGGGGGGGTGGGGATACGCAGTATTTT
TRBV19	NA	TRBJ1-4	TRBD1	CASTTTGGYEKLFF	TGTGCCAGTACGACGACAGGGGGCTATGAAAAACTGTTTTTT
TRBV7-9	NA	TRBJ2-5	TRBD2	CASSLGLAGYQETQYF	TGTGCCAGCAGTCTTGGACTAGCGGGCTACCAAGAGACCCAGTACTTC
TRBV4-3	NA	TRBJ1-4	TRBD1	CASSDGQGRSEKLFF	TGCGCCAGCAGCGACGGACAGGGCCGGAGTGAAAAACTGTTTTTT